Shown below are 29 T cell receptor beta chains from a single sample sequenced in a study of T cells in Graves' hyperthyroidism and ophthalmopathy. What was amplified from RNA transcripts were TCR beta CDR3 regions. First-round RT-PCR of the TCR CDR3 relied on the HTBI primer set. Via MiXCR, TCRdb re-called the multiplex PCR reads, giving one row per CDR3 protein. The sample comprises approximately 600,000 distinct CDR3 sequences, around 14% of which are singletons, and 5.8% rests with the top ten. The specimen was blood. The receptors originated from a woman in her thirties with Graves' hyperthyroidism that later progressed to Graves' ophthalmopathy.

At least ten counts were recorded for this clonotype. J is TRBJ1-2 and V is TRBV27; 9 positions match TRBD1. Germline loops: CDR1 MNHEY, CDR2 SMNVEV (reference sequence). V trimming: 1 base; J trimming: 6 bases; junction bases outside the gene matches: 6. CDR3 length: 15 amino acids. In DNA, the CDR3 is TGTGCCAGCAGTTTATTCCCGGGGGACAGGGATGGCTACACCTTC. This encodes CASSLFPGDRDGYTF.

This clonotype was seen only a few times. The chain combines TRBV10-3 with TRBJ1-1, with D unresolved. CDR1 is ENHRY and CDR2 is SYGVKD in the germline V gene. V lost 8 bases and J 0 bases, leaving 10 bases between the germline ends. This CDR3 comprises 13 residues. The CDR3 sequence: CAIGSDVNTEAFF. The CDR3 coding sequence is TGTGCCATCGGCTCGGACGTGAACACTGAAGCTTTCTTT.

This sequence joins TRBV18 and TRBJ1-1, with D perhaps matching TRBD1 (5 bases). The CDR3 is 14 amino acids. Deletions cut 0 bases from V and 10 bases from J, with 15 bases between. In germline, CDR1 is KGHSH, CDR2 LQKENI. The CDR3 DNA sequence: TGTGCCAGCTCACCACCTTCGGGGCGAGGAGGAGCTTTCTTT. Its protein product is CASSPPSGRGGAFF.

The CDR3 DNA reads TGCGCCAGCAGCCCCTTAGGTGGCAGCTGGAACACTGAAGCTTTCTTT. It translates to CASSPLGGSWNTEAFF. The rearrangement links TRBV4-1 to TRBJ1-1; D call uncertain. CDR3 length: 16 residues. In germline, CDR1 is MGHRA, CDR2 YSYEKL. Trimming removed 4 bases from V and 1 base from J, with 16 bases in between.

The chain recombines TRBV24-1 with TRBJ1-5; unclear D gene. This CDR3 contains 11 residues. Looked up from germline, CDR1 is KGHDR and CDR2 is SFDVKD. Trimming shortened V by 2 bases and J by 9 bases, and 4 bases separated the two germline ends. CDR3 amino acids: CATSDWGPQHF. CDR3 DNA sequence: TGTGCCACCAGTGATTGGGGGCCCCAGCATTTT.

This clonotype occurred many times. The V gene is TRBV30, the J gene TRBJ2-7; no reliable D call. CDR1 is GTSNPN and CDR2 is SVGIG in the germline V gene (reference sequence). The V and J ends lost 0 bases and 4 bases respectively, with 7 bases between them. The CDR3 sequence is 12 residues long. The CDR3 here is CAWSVPPYEQYF. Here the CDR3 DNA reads TGTGCCTGGAGTGTACCGCCTTACGAGCAGTACTTC. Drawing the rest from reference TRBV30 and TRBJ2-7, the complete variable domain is SQTIHQWPATLVQPVGSPLSLECTVEGTSNPNLYWYRQAAGRGLQLLFYSVGIGQISSEVPQNLSASRPQDRQFILSSKKLLLSDSGFYLCAWSVPPYEQYFGPGTRLTVT.

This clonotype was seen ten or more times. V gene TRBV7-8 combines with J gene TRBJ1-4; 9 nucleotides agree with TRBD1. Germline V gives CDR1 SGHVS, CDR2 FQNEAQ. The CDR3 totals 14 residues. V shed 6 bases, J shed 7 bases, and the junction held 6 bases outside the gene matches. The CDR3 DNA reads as TGTGCCAGCAGTCCCGGGACAGGGTCTGAAAAACTGTTTTTT. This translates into CASSPGTGSEKLFF.

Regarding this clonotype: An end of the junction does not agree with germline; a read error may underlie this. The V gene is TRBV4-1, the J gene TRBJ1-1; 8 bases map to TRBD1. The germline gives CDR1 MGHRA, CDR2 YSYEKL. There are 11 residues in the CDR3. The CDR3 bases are TGCGCCAGCAGACTACAGGGGGAAGCCTTCTTT. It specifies CASRLQGEAFF.

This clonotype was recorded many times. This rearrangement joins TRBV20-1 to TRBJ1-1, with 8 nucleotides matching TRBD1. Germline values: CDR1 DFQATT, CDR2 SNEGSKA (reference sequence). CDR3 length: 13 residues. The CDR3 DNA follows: TGCATGACCGGACAGGGATTGGGGACTGAAGCTTTCTTT. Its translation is CMTGQGLGTEAFF.

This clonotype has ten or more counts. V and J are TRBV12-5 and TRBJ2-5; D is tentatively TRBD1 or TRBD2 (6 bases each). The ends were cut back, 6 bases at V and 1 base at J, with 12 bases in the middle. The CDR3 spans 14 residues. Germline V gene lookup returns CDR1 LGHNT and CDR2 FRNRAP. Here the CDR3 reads CASGLGGPQETQYF. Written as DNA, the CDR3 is TGTGCTAGTGGGTTAGGGGGGCCCCAAGAGACCCAGTACTTC.

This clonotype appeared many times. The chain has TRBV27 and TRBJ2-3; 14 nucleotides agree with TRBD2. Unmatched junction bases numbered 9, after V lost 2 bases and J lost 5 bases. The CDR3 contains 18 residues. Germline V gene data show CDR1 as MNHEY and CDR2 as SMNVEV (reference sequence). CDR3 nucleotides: TGTGCCAGCAGTTTAAGGGGGACTAGCGGGAGTATTCAAGATACGCAGTATTTT. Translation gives CASSLRGTSGSIQDTQYF.

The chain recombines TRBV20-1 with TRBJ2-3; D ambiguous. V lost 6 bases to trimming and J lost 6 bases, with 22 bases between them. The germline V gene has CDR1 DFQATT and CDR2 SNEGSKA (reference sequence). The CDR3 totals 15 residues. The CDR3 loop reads CSAKDSSINFDTQYF. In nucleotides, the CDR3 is TGCAGTGCGAAGGATAGCTCGATTAATTTTGATACGCAGTATTTT.

This CDR3 is CASSPQDERQETQYF. The CDR3 nucleotides are TGTGCCAGCTCACCACAGGATGAGAGGCAAGAGACCCAGTACTTC. J is TRBJ2-5 and V is TRBV18; D gene unclear. Germline V gene sequence: CDR1 KGHSH, CDR2 LQKENI. This CDR3 is built from 15 residues. V lost 1 base, J lost 2 bases, and 11 bases lay in between.

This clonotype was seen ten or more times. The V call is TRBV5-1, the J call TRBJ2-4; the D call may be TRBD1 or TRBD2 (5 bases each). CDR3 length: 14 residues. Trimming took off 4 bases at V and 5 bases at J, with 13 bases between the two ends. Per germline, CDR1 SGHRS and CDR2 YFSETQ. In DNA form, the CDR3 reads TGCGCCAGCAGCGGGGGAACGGGACAAAACATTCAGTACTTC. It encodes CASSGGTGQNIQYF.

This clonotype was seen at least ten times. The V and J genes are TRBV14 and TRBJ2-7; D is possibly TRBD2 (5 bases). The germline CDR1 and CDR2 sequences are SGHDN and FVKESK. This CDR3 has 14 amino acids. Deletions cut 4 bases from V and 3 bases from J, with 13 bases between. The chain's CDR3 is CASSRGPGIYEQYF. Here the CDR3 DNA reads TGTGCCAGCAGCCGAGGACCCGGGATCTACGAGCAGTACTTC.

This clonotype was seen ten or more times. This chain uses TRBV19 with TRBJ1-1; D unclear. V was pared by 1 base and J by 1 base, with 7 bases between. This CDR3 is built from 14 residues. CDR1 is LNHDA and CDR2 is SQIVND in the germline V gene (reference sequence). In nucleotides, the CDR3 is TGTGCCAGTAGTATAGTAGCGGAGAACACTGAAGCTTTCTTT. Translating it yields CASSIVAENTEAFF. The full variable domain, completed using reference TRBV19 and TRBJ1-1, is DGGITQSPKYLFRKEGQNVTLSCEQNLNHDAMYWYRQDPGQGLRLIYYSQIVNDFQKGDIAEGYSVSREKKESFPLTVTSAQKNPTAFYLCASSIVAENTEAFFGQGTRLTVV.

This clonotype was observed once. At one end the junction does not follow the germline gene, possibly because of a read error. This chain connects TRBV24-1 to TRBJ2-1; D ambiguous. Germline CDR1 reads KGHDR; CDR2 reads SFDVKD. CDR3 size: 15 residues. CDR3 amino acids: CATTDSAQKGNEQFF. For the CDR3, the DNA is TGTGCCACCACTGATTCGGCTCAAAAGGGCAATGAGCAGTTCTTC.

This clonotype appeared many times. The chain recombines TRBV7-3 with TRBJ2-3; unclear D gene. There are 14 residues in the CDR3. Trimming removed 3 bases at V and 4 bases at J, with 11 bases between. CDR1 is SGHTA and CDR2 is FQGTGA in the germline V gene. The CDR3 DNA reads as TGTGCCAGCAGCTTTTTCCAAGAATCAGATACGCAGTATTTT. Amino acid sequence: CASSFFQESDTQYF.

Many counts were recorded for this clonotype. DNA of the CDR3: TGTGCCAGTAGTCCTGTCGAAAGGTTGTACGAGCAGTACTTC. Protein sequence: CASSPVERLYEQYF. The chain combines TRBV19 with TRBJ2-7; D not resolved. In germline, CDR1 is LNHDA, CDR2 SQIVND (reference sequence). The ends were cut back, 5 bases at V and 4 bases at J, with 15 bases in the middle. This CDR3 spans 14 amino acids.

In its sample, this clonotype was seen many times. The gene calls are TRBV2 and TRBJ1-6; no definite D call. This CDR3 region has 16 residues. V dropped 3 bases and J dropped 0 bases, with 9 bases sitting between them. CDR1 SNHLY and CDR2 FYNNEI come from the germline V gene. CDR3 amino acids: CASSETGSSYNSPLHF. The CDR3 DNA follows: TGTGCCAGCAGTGAGACCGGTAGCTCCTATAATTCACCCCTCCACTTT.

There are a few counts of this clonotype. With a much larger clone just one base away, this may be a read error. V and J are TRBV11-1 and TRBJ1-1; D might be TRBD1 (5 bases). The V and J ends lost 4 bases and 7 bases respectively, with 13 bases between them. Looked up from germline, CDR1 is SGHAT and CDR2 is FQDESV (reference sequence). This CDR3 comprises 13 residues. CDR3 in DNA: TGTGCCAGCAGCTCCCCGGGACGGGGTGAAGCTTTCTTT. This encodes CASSSPGRGEAFF.

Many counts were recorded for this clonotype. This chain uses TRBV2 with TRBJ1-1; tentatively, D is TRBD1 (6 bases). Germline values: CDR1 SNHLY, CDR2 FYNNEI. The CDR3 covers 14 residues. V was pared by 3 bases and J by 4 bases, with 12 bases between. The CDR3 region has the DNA TGTGCCAGCAGTGAGAGAACAGGGAGCACTGAAGCTTTCTTT. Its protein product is CASSERTGSTEAFF.

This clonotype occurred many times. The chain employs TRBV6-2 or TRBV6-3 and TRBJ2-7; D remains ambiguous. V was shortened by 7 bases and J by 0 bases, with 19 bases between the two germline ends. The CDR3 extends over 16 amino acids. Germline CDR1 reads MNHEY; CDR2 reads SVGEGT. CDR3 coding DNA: TGTGCCAGCACTGGGTCCATAGACATTCTCTCCTACGAGCAGTACTTC. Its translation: CASTGSIDILSYEQYF.

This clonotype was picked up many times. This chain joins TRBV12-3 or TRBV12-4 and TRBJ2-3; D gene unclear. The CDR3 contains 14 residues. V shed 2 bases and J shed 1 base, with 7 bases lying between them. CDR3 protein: CASSLYHGTDTQYF. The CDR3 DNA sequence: TGTGCCAGCAGTTTATATCACGGCACAGATACGCAGTATTTT.

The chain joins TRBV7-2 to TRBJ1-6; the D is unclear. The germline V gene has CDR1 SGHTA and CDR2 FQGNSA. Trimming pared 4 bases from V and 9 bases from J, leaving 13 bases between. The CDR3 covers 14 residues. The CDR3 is CASSSSGIASPLHF. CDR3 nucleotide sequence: TGTGCCAGCAGCTCGTCGGGGATCGCTTCACCCCTCCACTTT.

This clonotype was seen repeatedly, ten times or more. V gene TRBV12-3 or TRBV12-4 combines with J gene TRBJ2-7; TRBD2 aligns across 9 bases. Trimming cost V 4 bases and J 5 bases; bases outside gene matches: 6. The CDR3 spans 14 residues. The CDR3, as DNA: TGTGCCAGCAGTTGGATTAGCGGGAGCGACGAGCAGTACTTC. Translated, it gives CASSWISGSDEQYF.

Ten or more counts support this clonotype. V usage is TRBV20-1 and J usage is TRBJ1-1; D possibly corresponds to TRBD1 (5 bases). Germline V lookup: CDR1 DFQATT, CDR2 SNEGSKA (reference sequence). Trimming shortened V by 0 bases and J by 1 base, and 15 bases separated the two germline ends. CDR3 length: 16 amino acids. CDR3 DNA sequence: TGCAGTGCTAGAGACCTATTCGGGACCGCGAACACTGAAGCTTTCTTT. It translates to CSARDLFGTANTEAFF.

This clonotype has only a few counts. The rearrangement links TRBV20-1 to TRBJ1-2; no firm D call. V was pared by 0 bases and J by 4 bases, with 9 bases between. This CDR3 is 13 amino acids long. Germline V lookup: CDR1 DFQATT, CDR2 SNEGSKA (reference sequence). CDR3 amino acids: CSARDSGSYGYTF. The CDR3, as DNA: TGCAGTGCTAGAGACAGCGGTAGCTATGGCTACACCTTC.

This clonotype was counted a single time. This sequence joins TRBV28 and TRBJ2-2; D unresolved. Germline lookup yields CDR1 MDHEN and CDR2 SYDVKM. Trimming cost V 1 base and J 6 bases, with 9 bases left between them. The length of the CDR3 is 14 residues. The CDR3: CASSLSDESGELFF. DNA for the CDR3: TGTGCCAGCAGTTTATCGGACGAGTCCGGGGAGCTGTTTTTT.